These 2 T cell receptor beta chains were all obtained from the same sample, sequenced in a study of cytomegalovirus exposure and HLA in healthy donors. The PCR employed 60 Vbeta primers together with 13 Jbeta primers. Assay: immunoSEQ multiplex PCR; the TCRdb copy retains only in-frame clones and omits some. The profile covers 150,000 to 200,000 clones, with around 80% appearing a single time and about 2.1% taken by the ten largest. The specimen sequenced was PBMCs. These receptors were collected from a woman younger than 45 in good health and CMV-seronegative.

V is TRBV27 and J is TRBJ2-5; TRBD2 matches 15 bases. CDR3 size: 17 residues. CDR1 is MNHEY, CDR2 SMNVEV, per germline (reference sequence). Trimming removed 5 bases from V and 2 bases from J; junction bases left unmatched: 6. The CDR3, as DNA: TGTGCCAGCAGTCGCTCGGGACTAGCGGGGGGACAAGAGACCCAGTACTTC. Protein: CASSRSGLAGGQETQYF.

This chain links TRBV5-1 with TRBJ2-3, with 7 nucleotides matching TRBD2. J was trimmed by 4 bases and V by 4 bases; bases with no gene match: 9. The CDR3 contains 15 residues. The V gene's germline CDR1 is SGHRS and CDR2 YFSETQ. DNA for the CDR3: TGCGCCAGCAGCACCGGGACTACAGTAGCAGATACGCAGTATTTT. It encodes CASSTGTTVADTQYF.